This T cell receptor (beta chain) was captured by sequencing in a study of T-cell reconstitution after alpha-beta-depleted transplantation in children. General observations from the study: T cells produced anew were the main source of T-cell counts and diversity one year after transplant. Reported findings indicate that, about two months after transplant, alpha-beta T cells came from several hundred expanded clones, which were derived from non-depleted graft cells.

CDR1 is SGHVS and CDR2 is FQNEAQ in the germline V gene. The CDR3 has 14 residues. The J segment lost 5 bases and the V segment lost 5 bases, leaving 4 bases of the junction unmatched. Unique molecular identifiers tagged the TCRbeta library. TCRdb passed the PCR reads through MiXCR, listing each CDR3 protein once. Seen here are 600,000 to 700,000 distinct CDR3 sequences, around 13% observed once, and the top ten hold around 0.8%. About this clonotype itself: Its antigen is undetermined.

This clonotype was obtained from a girl aged 2 to 10 with congenital amegakaryocytic thrombocytopenia, due to receive a stem cell transplant. The sequencing here drew on PBMCs, taken before TCRalphabeta/CD19-depleted stem cell transplant. The chain recombines TRBV7-8 with TRBJ1-5, with TRBD1 matching 9 bases. The CDR3 sequence is CASSPWDRDQPQHF. The CDR3 region has the DNA TGTGCCAGCAGCCCATGGGACAGGGATCAGCCCCAGCATTTT.